Below are 32 T cell receptor beta chains sequenced from a single sample in a study of blood T cell repertoires in COVID-19. The data were produced by immunoSEQ multiplex PCR, yet TCRdb's version contains in-frame clones alone and is incomplete. This sample has around 200,000 clones, with less than 80% found just once. Input material: peripheral blood. Every receptor here comes from a woman in her forties or fifties with acute or convalescent COVID-19.

The chain combines TRBV6-2 or TRBV6-3 with TRBJ1-5; D is ambiguous. Germline V CDR1 and CDR2: MNHEY, SVGEGT. CDR3 length equals 15 residues. Between the trimmed V and J ends, which lost 2 bases and 0 bases, there was a span of 8 bases. CDR3 sequence: CASSYGQNSNQPQHF. The CDR3 DNA sequence: TGTGCCAGCAGTTACGGGCAAAATAGCAATCAGCCCCAGCATTTT.

The gene calls are TRBV30 and TRBJ2-7; 12 bases match TRBD1. Germline V gene data show CDR1 as GTSNPN and CDR2 as SVGIG (reference sequence). With V trimmed by 4 bases and J by 3 bases, 16 bases remained unmatched. The CDR3 has 18 residues. CDR3 sequence reads: CAWMLEGQGAPRFYEQYF. The CDR3 coding sequence is TGTGCCTGGATGTTGGAGGGACAGGGGGCGCCCCGATTCTACGAGCAGTACTTC.

V usage is TRBV3-1 (or the pseudogene TRBV3-2) and J usage is TRBJ2-7, with 11 bases that match TRBD1. The CDR3 runs 14 residues. The germline gives CDR1 LGHDT, CDR2 YNNKEL (reference sequence). The V gene end was trimmed by 5 bases and the J gene end by 5 bases; junction bases not matched to a gene: 5. CDR3 in amino acids: CASSARDRGNEQYF. For the CDR3, the DNA is TGTGCCAGCAGCGCCCGGGACAGGGGGAACGAGCAGTACTTC.

This clone was seen once. The V gene is TRBV28, the J gene TRBJ2-4; D remains unclear. Germline V lookup: CDR1 MDHEN, CDR2 SYDVKM. CDR3 size: 15 residues. V was shortened by 2 bases and J by 9 bases, with 17 bases between the two germline ends. CDR3 residues: CASSLAGSPSGIQYF. CDR3 in DNA: TGTGCCAGCAGTTTAGCCGGATCCCCATCGGGCATTCAGTACTTC.

The V gene is TRBV5-5, the J gene TRBJ2-4; perhaps TRBD1 as D (5 bases). The CDR3 loop spans 18 amino acids. Per the germline V gene, CDR1 is SGHKS and CDR2 is YYEKEE (reference sequence). Trimming shortened V by 0 bases and J by 0 bases, and 16 bases separated the two germline ends. CDR3 protein: CASSLETVKSLAKNIQYF. The CDR3 region has the DNA TGTGCCAGCAGCTTGGAGACAGTCAAATCCCTAGCCAAAAACATTCAGTACTTC. The variable domain in full, completed from reference TRBV5-5 and TRBJ2-4, reads DAGVTQSPTHLIKTRGQQVTLRCSPISGHKSVSWYQQVLGQGPQFIFQYYEKEERGRGNFPDRFSARQFPNYSSELNVNALLLGDSALYLCASSLETVKSLAKNIQYFGAGTRLSVL.

The genes are TRBV27 and TRBJ1-5; D possibly corresponds to TRBD1 (5 bases). V lost 7 bases, J lost 2 bases, and 18 bases lay in between. The CDR3 covers 16 residues. Germline V lookup: CDR1 MNHEY, CDR2 SMNVEV (reference sequence). The CDR3: CASNPRGGSGNQPQHF. CDR3 sequence (DNA): TGTGCCAGCAATCCCCGGGGGGGATCCGGCAATCAGCCCCAGCATTTT.

This chain links TRBV5-1 with TRBJ2-5, with TRBD2 as a possible D gene (6 bases). The CDR3 is 18 residues long. V was clipped by 4 bases and J by 0 bases, with 22 bases between them. The germline V gene has CDR1 SGHRS and CDR2 YFSETQ. CDR3 sequence reads: CASSPDYGTGGYQETQYF. The DNA for the CDR3 is TGCGCCAGCAGCCCGGATTACGGCACAGGAGGGTACCAAGAGACCCAGTACTTC.

V and J are TRBV11-2 and TRBJ1-1; TRBD1 aligns across 9 bases. This CDR3 comprises 14 residues. Unmatched junction bases numbered 2, after V lost 1 base and J lost 5 bases. The germline V gene encodes CDR1 SGHAT and CDR2 FQNNGV. Written as DNA, the CDR3 is TGTGCCAGCAGCTTAGGGGACAGGGATACTGAAGCTTTCTTT. Translation: CASSLGDRDTEAFF.

The chain couples TRBV5-4 to TRBJ2-7; the match to TRBD2 covers 10 bases. Germline V lookup: CDR1 SGHNT, CDR2 YYREEE (reference sequence). The J segment lost 7 bases and the V segment lost 3 bases, leaving 10 bases of the junction unmatched. There are 15 residues in the CDR3. CDR3 amino acids: CASSYRLAGAEEQYF. The CDR3 DNA is TGTGCCAGCAGCTACCGTCTAGCGGGGGCGGAGGAGCAGTACTTC.

The chain is built from TRBV5-1 and TRBJ2-7; 7 bases agree with TRBD2. The germline CDR1 and CDR2 sequences are SGHRS and YFSETQ. V lost 3 bases to trimming and J lost 0 bases; unmatched junction nucleotides: 6. This CDR3 spans 15 amino acids. CDR3 residues: CASSSVAGASYEQYF. CDR3 DNA: TGCGCCAGCAGCTCGGTAGCGGGTGCCTCCTACGAGCAGTACTTC.

The rearrangement uses TRBV7-8 and TRBJ1-6; 8 bases agree with TRBD1. This CDR3 contains 17 residues. With 4 bases clipped from V and 10 bases from J, the junction kept 15 bases outside the gene matches. Germline-derived CDR1 and CDR2 are SGHVS and FQNEAQ. The DNA of the CDR3 is TGTGCCAGCAGCTCCCAGGGGGCGCAGGTAGTCCGATCACCCCTCCACTTT. Residues: CASSSQGAQVVRSPLHF.

The J gene is TRBJ2-3, the V gene TRBV10-3, with TRBD1 as a possible D gene (5 bases). The ends were cut back, 2 bases at V and 1 base at J, with 13 bases in the middle. The CDR3 length is 16 residues. Germline CDR1 is ENHRY and CDR2 is SYGVKD. CDR3 amino acids: CAISEQGWSGTDTQYF. The DNA of the CDR3 is TGTGCCATCAGTGAGCAGGGTTGGAGCGGCACAGATACGCAGTATTTT.

V is TRBV5-1 and J is TRBJ2-3, with D tentatively TRBD1 (6 bases). Trimming cost V 4 bases and J 6 bases, with 15 bases left between them. CDR1 is SGHRS and CDR2 is YFSETQ in the germline V gene. CDR3 length: 14 residues. The CDR3 reads CASSPTFRGDTQYF. CDR3 nucleotides: TGCGCCAGCAGCCCGACCTTTAGGGGGGATACGCAGTATTTT.

The gene calls are TRBV7-2 and TRBJ2-5; 12 nucleotides line up with TRBD2. Per the germline V gene, CDR1 is SGHTA and CDR2 is FQGNSA. This CDR3 comprises 15 residues. The V segment lost 5 bases and the J segment 5 bases; nucleotides outside the gene matches: 6. As DNA, the CDR3 is TGTGCCAGCAGCCCCCGGACTAGCGGGGTGGAGACCCAGTACTTC. This encodes CASSPRTSGVETQYF.

The chain combines TRBV7-2 with TRBJ2-1; the match to TRBD2 covers 8 bases. After removal of 5 bases from V and 10 bases from J, the junction contained 13 bases not matched to a gene. This CDR3 spans 15 amino acids. CDR1 and CDR2 from the germline V gene are SGHTA and FQGNSA. This chain's CDR3 is CASSEAGLGYQEQFF. Here the CDR3 DNA reads TGTGCCAGCAGCGAGGCGGGACTAGGGTATCAAGAGCAGTTCTTC.

The rearrangement uses TRBV19 and TRBJ1-6, with TRBD1 as a possible D gene (5 bases). This CDR3 comprises 13 residues. Germline-derived CDR1 and CDR2 are LNHDA and SQIVND (reference sequence). Trimming removed 6 bases at V and 8 bases at J, with 11 bases between. The CDR3, as DNA: TGTGCCAGTAGCGGGGGGGGATATTCACCCCTCCACTTT. This translates into CASSGGGYSPLHF.

This chain connects TRBV27 to TRBJ1-5; D may be TRBD1 (5 bases). This CDR3 contains 17 residues. Germline V gene sequence: CDR1 MNHEY, CDR2 SMNVEV (reference sequence). V lost 1 base and J 0 bases, leaving 13 bases between the germline ends. CDR3 in amino acids: CASSLWGGVNSNQPQHF. CDR3 nucleotide sequence: TGTGCCAGCAGTTTATGGGGGGGGGTTAATAGCAATCAGCCCCAGCATTTT.

The chain recombines TRBV6-1 with TRBJ2-2, with unresolved D. Germline CDR1 MNHNS, CDR2 SASEGT. This CDR3 contains 12 residues. V was trimmed by 2 bases and J by 12 bases, leaving 10 bases between them. CDR3 nucleotide sequence: TGTGCCAGCAGTGAATTCCGGTCTCAGCTGTTTTTT. Encoded protein: CASSEFRSQLFF.

The chain couples TRBV30 to TRBJ1-3, with D tentatively TRBD1 (6 bases). CDR1 is GTSNPN, CDR2 SVGIG, per germline (reference sequence). The CDR3 is 16 amino acids. Between the trimmed V and J ends, which lost 3 bases and 0 bases, there was a span of 15 bases. CDR3 DNA: TGTGCCTGGAGCCTGGACAGAAGCTACTCTGGAAACACCATATATTTT. Its protein product is CAWSLDRSYSGNTIYF.

This sequence joins TRBV16 and TRBJ1-2, with TRBD1 matching over 7 bases. Germline V gene data show CDR1 as KGHSY and CDR2 as FQNENV. With 0 bases clipped from V and 4 bases from J, the junction kept 2 bases outside the gene matches. The CDR3 extends over 14 amino acids. The CDR3 region has the DNA TGTGCCAGCAGCCAATCGGGGGACAGCTATGGCTACACCTTC. Its translation: CASSQSGDSYGYTF.

The chain is built from TRBV7-8 and TRBJ1-1, with TRBD1 matching 8 bases. The CDR3 has 13 amino acids. Per the germline V gene, CDR1 is SGHVS and CDR2 is FQNEAQ. The ends lost 5 bases at V and 10 bases at J; junction bases unmatched: 9. CDR3 amino acids: CASSQDRDRVAFF. The CDR3 DNA reads as TGTGCCAGCAGCCAGGACAGGGACCGGGTAGCTTTCTTT.

The gene calls are TRBV18 and TRBJ1-2; no clear D. CDR1 KGHSH and CDR2 LQKENI come from the germline V gene. The CDR3 totals 13 residues. V dropped 4 bases and J dropped 7 bases, with 13 bases sitting between them. CDR3 sequence reads: CASSLYKETGYTF. CDR3 nucleotide sequence: TGTGCCAGCTCACTTTACAAGGAGACTGGCTACACCTTC.

The chain couples TRBV29-1 to TRBJ1-4, with TRBD1 matching over 7 bases. Germline V gene lookup returns CDR1 SQVTM and CDR2 ANQGSEA. The CDR3 loop spans 13 amino acids. The V segment lost 7 bases and the J segment 8 bases; nucleotides outside the gene matches: 10. The DNA for the CDR3 is TGCAGCGCGAGGGACAGCGGAAGGGAAAAACTGTTTTTT. It is translated as CSARDSGREKLFF.

This clone was recorded once. V is TRBV19 and J is TRBJ2-2; perhaps TRBD1 as D (5 bases). Looked up from germline, CDR1 is LNHDA and CDR2 is SQIVND (reference sequence). CDR3 size: 14 residues. The V end lost 9 bases, the J end lost 2 bases, and 13 bases lay between the germline ends. Here the CDR3 reads CASNRQTNTGELFF. The CDR3 nucleotides read TGTGCCAGCAACCGACAGACCAACACCGGGGAGCTGTTTTTT.

This chain links TRBV10-2 with TRBJ2-7; 7 nucleotides match TRBD2. CDR3 length: 16 amino acids. After removal of 2 bases from V and 7 bases from J, the junction contained 14 bases not matched to a gene. Germline V gives CDR1 WSHSY, CDR2 SAAADI. Here the CDR3 reads CASSETSGVLLKEQYF. The CDR3 nucleotides are TGCGCCAGCAGTGAGACCAGCGGGGTCCTTCTGAAGGAGCAGTACTTC.

This sequence joins TRBV5-1 and TRBJ2-3, with TRBD2 matching 10 bases. Germline V gene data show CDR1 as SGHRS and CDR2 as YFSETQ. This CDR3 region has 16 residues. V was pared by 1 base and J by 2 bases, with 4 bases of the junction left unmatched. The CDR3 DNA sequence: TGCGCCAGCAGCTTGAGCGGACTAGCGGCCACAGATACGCAGTATTTT. This translates into CASSLSGLAATDTQYF.

This clone turned up a few times. CDR3: CASSLSGGGKLFF. The CDR3 DNA reads TGTGCCAGCAGCTTGTCAGGGGGAGGAAAACTGTTTTTT. The V call is TRBV5-8, the J call TRBJ1-4; 7 nucleotides line up with TRBD1. The CDR3 consists of 13 residues. V lost 1 base, J lost 10 bases, and 4 bases stayed unmatched. CDR1 and CDR2 (germline): SGHTS, YDEGEE.

The chain joins TRBV6-2 or TRBV6-3 to TRBJ1-6; 7 bases are a match to TRBD1. J was trimmed by 5 bases and V by 5 bases; bases with no gene match: 6. CDR1 is MNHEY and CDR2 is SVGEGT in the germline V gene. This CDR3 has 15 residues. The CDR3 protein is CASSPGTADNSPLHF. The CDR3 nucleotides are TGTGCCAGCAGTCCAGGGACAGCGGATAATTCACCCCTCCACTTT.

The chain couples TRBV2 to TRBJ2-2; 9 bases agree with TRBD1. V was pared by 5 bases and J by 7 bases, with 8 bases of the junction left unmatched. Germline CDR1 reads SNHLY; CDR2 reads FYNNEI. The CDR3 totals 15 residues. CDR3 in DNA: TGTGCCAGCAGTTTATTGGGGACAGGGATCGGGGAGCTGTTTTTT. This codes for CASSLLGTGIGELFF.

The chain joins TRBV19 to TRBJ2-7; D unresolved. The CDR3 consists of 14 residues. Germline V gene data show CDR1 as LNHDA and CDR2 as SQIVND (reference sequence). Trimming took 1 base from V and 3 from J, leaving 10 bases between them. CDR3 sequence: CASSIASGGYEQYF. The CDR3 DNA sequence: TGTGCCAGTAGTATAGCTAGTGGCGGCTACGAGCAGTACTTC.

The V gene is TRBV19, the J gene TRBJ2-1, with TRBD2 matching 16 bases. Looked up from germline, CDR1 is LNHDA and CDR2 is SQIVND (reference sequence). V shed 8 bases and J 0 bases; nucleotides not matched to a gene: 7. There are 18 residues in the CDR3. CDR3 coding DNA: TGTGCCAGTGGGACTAGCGGGGGGGGTTTCCGCTCCTACAATGAGCAGTTCTTC. It codes for CASGTSGGGFRSYNEQFF.

V gene TRBV14 combines with J gene TRBJ1-6; 9 bases are shared with TRBD1. The germline V gene encodes CDR1 SGHDN and CDR2 FVKESK. The CDR3 loop spans 14 amino acids. The J segment lost 10 bases and the V segment lost 4 bases, leaving 5 bases of the junction unmatched. The CDR3 region has the DNA TGTGCCAGCAGCCTAATGACAGGGGGGTCACCCCTCCACTTT. Its translation: CASSLMTGGSPLHF.